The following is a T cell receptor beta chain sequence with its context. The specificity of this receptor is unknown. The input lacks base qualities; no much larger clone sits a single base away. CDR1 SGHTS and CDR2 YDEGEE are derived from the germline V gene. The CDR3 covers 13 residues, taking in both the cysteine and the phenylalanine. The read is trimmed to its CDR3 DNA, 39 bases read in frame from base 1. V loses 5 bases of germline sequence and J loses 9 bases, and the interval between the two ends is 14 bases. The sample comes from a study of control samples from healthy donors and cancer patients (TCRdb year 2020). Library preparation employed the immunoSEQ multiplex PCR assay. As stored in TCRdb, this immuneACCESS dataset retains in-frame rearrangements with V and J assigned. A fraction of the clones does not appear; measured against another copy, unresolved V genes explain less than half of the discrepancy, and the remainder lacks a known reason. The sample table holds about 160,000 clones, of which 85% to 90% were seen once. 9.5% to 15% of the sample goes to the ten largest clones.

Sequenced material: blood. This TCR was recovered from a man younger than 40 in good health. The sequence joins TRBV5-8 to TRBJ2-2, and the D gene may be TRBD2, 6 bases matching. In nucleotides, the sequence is TGTGCCAGCAGGCCTAGGGCGGGGAGGGAGCTGTTTTTT. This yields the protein CASRPRAGRELFF.